The present T cell receptor (beta chain) was sequenced within a study of cytomegalovirus exposure and HLA in healthy donors. About the study: An earlier analysis found 120 million or so unique TCR beta sequences from around 180 million T cells. Ancestry clustering placed 81% of several hundred genotyped donors in the Caucasian-associated cluster.

Germline V gene lookup returns CDR1 SGHTA and CDR2 FQGNSA. Trimming shortened V by 2 bases and J by 8 bases, and 9 bases separated the two germline ends. The CDR3 consists of 12 residues. Note on this clone: Its antigen remains unidentified.

The study ran its PCR with 60 Vbeta and 13 Jbeta primers. The method was immunoSEQ multiplex PCR; TCRdb's version includes in-frame clones alone and lacks a portion of them. This table holds about 67,000 clones. Study-wide results and caveats: In a later analysis, V- and J-gene trimming of beta chains associated with a DCLRE1C missense variant, replicated independently.

The specimen was PBMCs. The TCR comes from a woman aged 35 to 49 in good health and CMV-seropositive. The chain couples TRBV7-2 to TRBJ1-1; D is undetermined. CDR3: CASSLYSREAFF. DNA for the CDR3: TGTGCCAGCAGCTTATATAGCAGAGAAGCTTTCTTT.